The 23 T cell receptor beta chains reported below all come from one sample, sequenced in a study of blood T cell repertoires in COVID-19. Using immunoSEQ multiplex PCR, the repertoire was profiled, and TCRdb retains in-frame clones only, with some absent. Among 95,000 to 150,000 clones listed, 82% were seen once. The sequenced material came from peripheral blood. These receptors were obtained from a human donor in a cohort sampled during active COVID-19.

This chain links TRBV29-1 with TRBJ2-2; 12 bases line up with TRBD2. The CDR3 runs to 20 residues. From germline, CDR1 is SQVTM and CDR2 ANQGSEA. J lost 1 base, V lost 3 bases, and 15 bases had no gene match. The CDR3 nucleotides are TGCAGCGTTGATGCCAGGGCGGGGCTAGCGGGGGGGCGGAACACCGGGGAGCTGTTTTTT. It specifies CSVDARAGLAGGRNTGELFF.

This chain links TRBV7-9 with TRBJ2-5, with D hard to call. This CDR3 spans 14 amino acids. The germline V gene has CDR1 SEHNR and CDR2 FQNEAQ (reference sequence). Trimming stripped 2 bases from V and 1 base from J, with 8 bases between. DNA for the CDR3: TGTGCCAGCAGCTTATTACTACTCCAAGAGACCCAGTACTTC. It specifies CASSLLLLQETQYF.

The gene calls are TRBV9 and TRBJ1-6, with TRBD1 matching over 7 bases. Germline assignment: CDR1 SGDLS and CDR2 YYNGEE. The CDR3 contains 17 residues. V lost 3 bases and J lost 6; bases outside the gene matches: 12. CDR3 loop: CASSEGPPGQINSPLHF. The CDR3 DNA reads TGTGCCAGCAGCGAGGGCCCCCCGGGACAGATTAATTCACCCCTCCACTTT.

This chain uses TRBV7-2 with TRBJ2-7, with a weak D call TRBD2 (6 bases). Germline V gene sequence: CDR1 SGHTA, CDR2 FQGNSA. V was clipped by 7 bases and J by 6 bases, with 22 bases between them. The CDR3 consists of 15 residues. CDR3 nucleotide sequence: TGTGCCAGCAACCCAAGCGGGCTAGCTTCCCCCGAGCAGTACTTC. This gives the protein CASNPSGLASPEQYF.

This clone came up once. The chain links TRBV5-1 to TRBJ1-1; D might be TRBD1 (5 bases). The ends were cut back, 4 bases at V and 0 bases at J, with 13 bases in the middle. The CDR3 extends over 15 amino acids. The germline V gene has CDR1 SGHRS and CDR2 YFSETQ. Here the CDR3 reads CASSPGGTVNTEAFF. The CDR3 DNA reads as TGCGCCAGCAGCCCGGGGGGGACGGTGAACACTGAAGCTTTCTTT.

V is TRBV11-2 and J is TRBJ2-1; tentative D call: TRBD2 (6 bases). The CDR3 has 13 amino acids. V gave up 4 bases and J gave up 8 bases, with 12 bases separating them. From germline, CDR1 is SGHAT and CDR2 FQNNGV. The CDR3 spells CASSWGVGYEQFF. In DNA, the CDR3 is TGTGCCAGCAGCTGGGGGGTCGGCTATGAGCAGTTCTTC.

The chain joins TRBV5-1 to TRBJ1-1; D uncertain. Germline CDR1 is SGHRS and CDR2 is YFSETQ. The V gene lost 5 bases and the J gene lost 1 base, with 6 bases spanning the gap. The CDR3 has 12 amino acids. The chain's CDR3 is CASRAANTEAFF. The CDR3 DNA follows: TGCGCCAGCAGGGCGGCGAACACTGAAGCTTTCTTT.

The chain links TRBV28 to TRBJ1-5; 9 bases fit TRBD1. This CDR3 region has 14 residues. The V gene end was trimmed by 3 bases and the J gene end by 5 bases; junction bases not matched to a gene: 2. CDR1 is MDHEN, CDR2 SYDVKM, per germline. In DNA form, the CDR3 reads TGTGCCAGCAGTTTCGGGACAGGGCATCAGCCCCAGCATTTT. Translation: CASSFGTGHQPQHF.

The chain uses TRBV28 and TRBJ2-7; TRBD1 matches 11 bases. The CDR3 extends over 15 amino acids. Germline V CDR1 and CDR2: MDHEN, SYDVKM. The trim removed 7 bases at V and 4 bases at J, leaving 9 bases unmatched. In DNA form, the CDR3 reads TGTGCCAGCACCGGACCCGGGACAGGGGGGTACGAGCAGTACTTC. As protein: CASTGPGTGGYEQYF.

The rearrangement uses TRBV6-2 or TRBV6-3 and TRBJ2-5; D call uncertain. The ends were cut back, 6 bases at V and 3 bases at J, with 17 bases in the middle. The CDR3 sequence is 15 residues long. The germline CDR1 and CDR2 sequences are MNHEY and SVGEGT. CDR3 region: CASSRYSGLEETQYF. Written as DNA, the CDR3 is TGTGCCAGCAGCCGCTATTCTGGGCTGGAAGAGACCCAGTACTTC.

The V call is TRBV29-1, the J call TRBJ2-7, with 8 bases identical to TRBD2. The CDR3 consists of 15 residues. The V gene end was trimmed by 0 bases and the J gene end by 2 bases; junction bases not matched to a gene: 6. In germline, CDR1 is SQVTM, CDR2 ANQGSEA. The CDR3 coding sequence is TGCAGCGTTGAAGATCCCGATAGCGGGGCCTACGAGCAGTACTTC. It codes for CSVEDPDSGAYEQYF.

This sequence joins TRBV28 and TRBJ2-3; TRBD1 aligns across 7 bases. The CDR3 has 15 residues. V shed 5 bases and J 2 bases; nucleotides not matched to a gene: 7. In germline, CDR1 is MDHEN, CDR2 SYDVKM. CDR3 protein: CASSVGTANTDTQYF. The DNA for the CDR3 is TGTGCCAGCAGTGTAGGGACAGCTAACACAGATACGCAGTATTTT.

CDR3 sequence reads: CASSLEVAGGYNEQFF. CDR3 sequence (DNA): TGTGCCAGCAGCTTAGAGGTAGCGGGGGGCTACAATGAGCAGTTCTTC. This sequence joins TRBV11-2 and TRBJ2-1, with 10 bases matching TRBD2. The J segment lost 3 bases and the V segment lost 0 bases, leaving 2 bases of the junction unmatched. The CDR3 loop spans 16 amino acids. Per germline, CDR1 SGHAT and CDR2 FQNNGV. Full variable domain (outside the CDR3, taken from reference TRBV11-2 and TRBJ2-1): EAGVAQSPRYKIIEKRQSVAFWCNPISGHATLYWYQQILGQGPKLLIQFQNNGVVDDSQLPKDRFSAERLKGVDSTLKIQPAKLEDSAVYLCASSLEVAGGYNEQFFGPGTRLTVL.

The rearrangement links TRBV7-2 to TRBJ2-5; 10 bases agree with TRBD1. The CDR3 extends over 15 amino acids. Losses at the gene ends were 3 bases for V and 5 bases for J; bases not matched to a gene: 6. Germline V lookup: CDR1 SGHTA, CDR2 FQGNSA. The CDR3 region has the DNA TGTGCCAGCAGCTTTAGGACAGGGGGTAGGGAGACCCAGTACTTC. Translation gives CASSFRTGGRETQYF.

This clone is a singleton in its sample. The J gene is TRBJ1-3, the V gene TRBV2; D is possibly TRBD1 (6 bases). The CDR3 is 16 amino acids. CDR1 is SNHLY and CDR2 is FYNNEI in the germline V gene. Trimming removed 4 bases from V and 0 bases from J, with 13 bases in between. As DNA, the CDR3 is TGTGCCAGCAGTGCACAGGGTGGACTCTCTGGAAACACCATATATTTT. Translation gives CASSAQGGLSGNTIYF.

The chain links TRBV3-1 (or the pseudogene TRBV3-2) to TRBJ1-1; possibly TRBD1 for D (5 bases). This CDR3 has 15 residues. The V and J ends lost 1 base and 1 base respectively, with 10 bases between them. Germline assignment: CDR1 LGHDT and CDR2 YNNKEL (reference sequence). CDR3: CASSQGATGNTEAFF. The DNA for the CDR3 is TGTGCCAGCAGCCAAGGGGCTACAGGGAACACTGAAGCTTTCTTT.

The chain links TRBV5-8 to TRBJ1-5, with TRBD1 identical over 9 bases. The CDR3 runs to 14 residues. After removal of 7 bases from V and 4 bases from J, the junction contained 6 bases not matched to a gene. CDR1 and CDR2 (germline): SGHTS, YDEGEE. The CDR3 sequence is CASGGDRANQPQHF. CDR3 in DNA: TGTGCCAGCGGTGGGGACAGGGCGAATCAGCCCCAGCATTTT.

This chain connects TRBV12-3 or TRBV12-4 to TRBJ2-7; D is uncertain. V shed 6 bases and J shed 3 bases, with 6 bases lying between them. This CDR3 is built from 11 residues. The chain's CDR3 is CASSPHYEQYF. In DNA, the CDR3 is TGTGCCAGCAGCCCCCACTACGAGCAGTACTTC.

The chain is built from TRBV6-2 or TRBV6-3 and TRBJ2-1; D unresolved. Germline CDR1 MNHEY, CDR2 SVGEGT. The CDR3 contains 11 residues. With 2 bases removed from V and 15 bases from J, the gap between germline ends came to 11 bases. DNA for the CDR3: TGTGCCAGCAGTTACGCTTGGCTGGCGTTCTTC. Translating it yields CASSYAWLAFF.

J is TRBJ2-7 and V is TRBV5-1; 7 nucleotides agree with TRBD1. The CDR3 length is 14 residues. Germline loops: CDR1 SGHRS, CDR2 YFSETQ. V shed 0 bases, J shed 5 bases, and the junction held 5 bases outside the gene matches. The CDR3 spells CASSLVQGVNEQYF. CDR3 in DNA: TGCGCCAGCAGCTTGGTTCAGGGGGTGAACGAGCAGTACTTC.

As DNA, the CDR3 is TGTGCCAGCAGCGCCAGCGGGGGCTCAACCTACGAGCAGTACTTC. The encoded protein is CASSASGGSTYEQYF. This chain links TRBV9 with TRBJ2-7; 8 bases map to TRBD2. Unmatched junction bases numbered 7, after V lost 3 bases and J lost 2 bases. This CDR3 comprises 15 residues. Germline V CDR1 and CDR2: SGDLS, YYNGEE.

The chain links TRBV19 to TRBJ2-5; 10 bases fit TRBD1. V lost 6 bases, J lost 5 bases, and 6 bases stayed unmatched. Per the germline V gene, CDR1 is LNHDA and CDR2 is SQIVND (reference sequence). The CDR3 contains 14 residues. The CDR3 nucleotides are TGTGCCAGTAGCCCGGGACAGGGGATGGAGACCCAGTACTTC. Translating it yields CASSPGQGMETQYF.

The V and J genes are TRBV6-2 or TRBV6-3 and TRBJ2-3; 10 bases agree with TRBD2. The CDR3 sequence is 16 residues long. V shed 2 bases and J 0 bases; nucleotides not matched to a gene: 2. The V gene's germline CDR1 is MNHEY and CDR2 SVGEGT. CDR3 amino acids: CASSYGAGGSTDTQYF. The CDR3 coding sequence is TGTGCCAGCAGTTACGGAGCGGGGGGGAGCACAGATACGCAGTATTTT.